Listed here are 10 T cell receptor beta chains from one sample, sequenced in a study of T-cell reconstitution after alpha-beta-depleted transplantation in children. This sample's TCRbeta library carried unique molecular identifier barcodes. TCRdb fed the PCR reads into MiXCR, producing one record per CDR3 protein. The table lists around 490,000 distinct CDR3 sequences, more than 9.5% of them singletons. Sequences were derived from PBMCs, mostly from graft donor cells, sampled 180 days after TCRalphabeta/CD19-depleted stem cell transplant. The receptors were sampled from a female patient younger than 10 who had a stem cell transplant for aplastic anemia, so the T cells may come from the graft donor.

The chain couples TRBV29-1 to TRBJ2-1; D ambiguous. V was trimmed by 3 bases and J by 7 bases, leaving 10 bases between them. The CDR3 is 12 amino acids. The germline V gene encodes CDR1 SQVTM and CDR2 ANQGSEA. The CDR3 nucleotides are TGCAGCGTTGATGGGCCGAGGAATGAGCAGTTCTTC. It yields the protein CSVDGPRNEQFF.

This clonotype has a handful of counts. This sequence joins TRBV6-2 or TRBV6-3 and TRBJ2-7; 8 nucleotides line up with TRBD2. The J segment lost 3 bases and the V segment lost 6 bases, leaving 4 bases of the junction unmatched. The CDR3 loop spans 13 amino acids. CDR1 MNHEY and CDR2 SVGEGT come from the germline V gene. The CDR3 region has the DNA TGTGCCAGCAGGATTAGCGGGGACTACGAGCAGTACGTC. Its translation: CASRISGDYEQYV.

This rearrangement joins TRBV29-1 to TRBJ2-1, with 12 bases fitting TRBD2. The CDR3 has 20 amino acids. CDR1 and CDR2 (germline): SQVTM, ANQGSEA. With V trimmed by 7 bases and J by 2 bases, 21 bases remained unmatched. The DNA of the CDR3 is TGCAGCGCCCCCCCAATCCCCGGACTAGCGGGACGAAGCCCCTACAATGAGCAGTTCTTC. Protein product: CSAPPIPGLAGRSPYNEQFF.

This clonotype was counted a few times. The genes are TRBV12-3 or TRBV12-4 and TRBJ2-5; TRBD1 aligns across 8 bases. V was pared by 3 bases and J by 0 bases, with 3 bases of the junction left unmatched. The CDR3 covers 15 residues. The CDR3 region is CASSLTGANQETQYF. CDR3 DNA sequence: TGTGCCAGCAGTTTGACAGGGGCTAACCAAGAGACCCAGTACTTC.

V usage is TRBV7-6 and J usage is TRBJ2-7; 7 bases line up with TRBD1. Trimming at V came to 5 bases and at J to 3 bases, leaving 13 bases not matched to a gene. The CDR3 is 16 residues long. Germline V gene lookup returns CDR1 SGHVS and CDR2 FNYEAQ. CDR3 in amino acids: CASSPRTGPKIYEQYF. The CDR3, as DNA: TGTGCCAGCAGCCCAAGGACAGGTCCAAAAATCTACGAGCAGTACTTC.

This clonotype was counted ten times or more. CDR3 residues: CASSLGRGWAGLEQFF. Written as DNA, the CDR3 is TGCGCCAGCAGCTTGGGTCGCGGCTGGGCTGGTCTTGAGCAGTTCTTC. V and J are TRBV5-1 and TRBJ2-1; D is unclear. The CDR3 is 16 amino acids. The germline V and J ends were trimmed by 0 bases and 9 bases, with 19 bases remaining between them. Germline values: CDR1 SGHRS, CDR2 YFSETQ.

The sample holds many counts of this clonotype. The chain couples TRBV29-1 to TRBJ2-7, with D perhaps TRBD1 or TRBD2 (5 bases each). The ends were cut back, 6 bases at V and 0 bases at J, with 15 bases in the middle. This CDR3 spans 14 amino acids. Per germline, CDR1 SQVTM and CDR2 ANQGSEA. The CDR3 nucleotides are TGCAGCGTCCGGGGACCCTACTCCTCCTACGAGCAGTACTTC. It is translated as CSVRGPYSSYEQYF.

This clonotype appeared many times. This chain links TRBV28 with TRBJ2-7, with 7 nucleotides matching TRBD1. J lost 0 bases, V lost 5 bases, and 7 bases had no gene match. CDR3 length: 15 residues. Germline values: CDR1 MDHEN, CDR2 SYDVKM. The CDR3 DNA reads TGTGCCAGCAGTCCAAAGACAGGGTTCTCCTACGAGCAGTACTTC. As protein: CASSPKTGFSYEQYF.

This clonotype has a handful of counts. The chain uses TRBV15 and TRBJ1-1, with D perhaps TRBD1 (6 bases). CDR1 and CDR2 (germline): LNHNV, YYDKDF (reference sequence). The V gene lost 8 bases and the J gene lost 0 bases, with 10 bases spanning the gap. This CDR3 is 13 amino acids long. DNA for the CDR3: TGTGCCACCCGACAGGTCTTGAACACTGAAGCTTTCTTT. This gives the protein CATRQVLNTEAFF. The full variable domain, in which reference TRBV15 and TRBJ1-1 provide the parts outside the CDR3, is DAMVIQNPRYQVTQFGKPVTLSCSQTLNHNVMYWYQQKSSQAPKLLFHYYDKDFNNEADTPDNFQSRRPNTSFCFLDIRSPGLGDTAMYLCATRQVLNTEAFFGQGTRLTVV.

This clonotype was counted a few times. The CDR3 is CASTSFGGVQETQYF. The CDR3 coding sequence is TGTGCCAGCACCTCTTTCGGGGGGGTCCAAGAGACCCAGTACTTC. The chain couples TRBV11-2 to TRBJ2-5; 8 nucleotides match TRBD2. Germline V gives CDR1 SGHAT, CDR2 FQNNGV. The CDR3 has 15 amino acids. Trimming at V came to 7 bases and at J to 1 base, leaving 8 bases not matched to a gene.